This TCR beta chain came from a study of OX40 agonist ivuxolimab in advanced cancers. Notes on the study in general: By week 6 at 0.1 to 3.0 mg/kg, blood CD4+ and CD8+ T cells had expanded clonally. Undetermined was the antigen specificity of the expanded peripheral T cells. Among the lowest peripheral clonal expansion occurred in 0.1-3.0 mg/kg partial responders.

This CDR3 comprises 13 residues. In germline, CDR1 is SGHAT, CDR2 FQNNGV. J was trimmed by 2 bases and V by 8 bases; bases with no gene match: 6. Patients were excluded for autoimmune disease history or systemic immunosuppression. Libraries were prepared by immunoSEQ multiplex PCR; TCRdb keeps only in-frame clonotypes and omits some of them. The top ten hold 0.3% to 0.45% of the sample, which has about 75,000 clones, under 95% seen once. A remark on this clone: What it binds is unknown.

The rearrangement links TRBV11-2 to TRBJ2-7; 7 bases line up with TRBD1. The specimen was CD4+ or CD8+ T cells sorted from blood, collected in a trial of the OX40 agonist ivuxolimab. This TCR was sampled from an adult with an advanced solid tumor such as melanoma, head and neck, liver or kidney cancer. The CDR3 DNA follows: TGTGCCAGCGGGTCTCAGGGGGCCTACGAGCAGTACTTC. Amino acid sequence: CASGSQGAYEQYF.